The present entry profiles one T cell receptor (beta chain) with its context. Its antigen is as yet unknown. This sample is drawn from a study of T cell repertoires in cytomegalovirus infection. Study as a whole: Recently identified HLA-C-restricted CMV epitopes were used, and well-studied HLA-B-restricted CMV epitopes were used as well. CMV infection and matching HLA type were both indicated by public TCR beta signatures. Overall study findings and caveats: There were HLA-C-restricted CMV-specific TCR beta clonotypes dominating the ex vivo response. Identification of carriers of CMV plus the relevant HLA was achieved through cumulative public TCR beta family frequency.

A single record per CDR3 protein comes from TCRdb applying MiXCR to the reads. This sample has approximately 1,000,000 distinct CDR3 sequences, with around 32% found just once. Trimming took 5 bases from V and 0 from J, leaving 11 bases between them. CDR3 size: 15 residues. CDR1 MNHEY and CDR2 SMNVEV come from the germline V gene (reference sequence). Sequencing used cultured CD8+ T cells from PBMCs, obtained from culture after CMV antigen stimulation. The rearrangement joins TRBV27 to TRBJ1-3; no clear D. This receptor was identified in a human donor in good health (CMV status not recorded). Some clones in this sample may be carry-over from other donors' samples. In DNA form, the CDR3 reads TGTGCCAGCAGTCCGACTTACACCTCTGGAAACACCATATATTTT. As protein: CASSPTYTSGNTIYF.